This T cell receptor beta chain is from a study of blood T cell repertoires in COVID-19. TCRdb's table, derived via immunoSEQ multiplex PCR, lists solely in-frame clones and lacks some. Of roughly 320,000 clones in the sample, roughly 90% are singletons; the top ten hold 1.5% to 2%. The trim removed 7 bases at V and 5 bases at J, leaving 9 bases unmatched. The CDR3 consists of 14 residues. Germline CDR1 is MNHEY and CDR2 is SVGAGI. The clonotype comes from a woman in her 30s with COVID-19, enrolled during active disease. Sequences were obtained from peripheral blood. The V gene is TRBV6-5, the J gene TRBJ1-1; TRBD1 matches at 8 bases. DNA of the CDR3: TGTGCCAGCACCCGTCAGGGGGCGGAGACTGAAGCTTTCTTT. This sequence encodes CASTRQGAETEAFF.